This entry lists 24 T cell receptor beta chains sequenced from one sample in a study of cytomegalovirus exposure and HLA in healthy donors. The PCR ran on 60 Vbeta and 13 Jbeta primers. Libraries were prepared by immunoSEQ multiplex PCR; TCRdb keeps only in-frame clonotypes and omits some of them. The table shows 150,000 to 200,000 clones, with approximately 12% occurring only once. Material for sequencing was PBMCs. The origin of the receptors is a man in his forties or fifties in good health and CMV-seropositive.

In its sample, this clone was seen a few times. The chain employs TRBV19 and TRBJ2-2; 9 bases are a match to TRBD2. The ends lost 10 bases at V and 4 bases at J; junction bases unmatched: 7. CDR3 size: 14 residues. Germline loops: CDR1 LNHDA, CDR2 SQIVND (reference sequence). The CDR3 sequence: CATLQAGGTGELFF. Written as DNA, the CDR3 is TGTGCCACCCTTCAAGCGGGGGGCACCGGGGAGCTGTTTTTT.

This chain connects TRBV7-2 to TRBJ1-5; D is unclear. The CDR3 extends over 14 amino acids. V lost 1 base and J lost 2, with 6 bases in between. Germline values: CDR1 SGHTA, CDR2 FQGNSA. The CDR3 protein is CASSLVGGNQPQHF. CDR3 nucleotide sequence: TGTGCCAGCAGCTTAGTCGGGGGCAATCAGCCCCAGCATTTT.

The sample holds a few counts of this clone. Here the CDR3 DNA reads TGCGCCAGCAGCCACATTAGCGGGGGGGCCAATGAGCAGTTCTTC. This encodes CASSHISGGANEQFF. The chain has TRBV4-3 and TRBJ2-1; TRBD2 matches 11 bases. The CDR3 runs to 15 residues. Germline assignment: CDR1 LGHNA and CDR2 YSLEER. The V gene end was trimmed by 3 bases and the J gene end by 6 bases; junction bases not matched to a gene: 4.

The gene calls are TRBV4-2 and TRBJ1-5; D is ambiguous. V lost 0 bases, J lost 2 bases, and 11 bases lay in between. The germline gives CDR1 LGHNA, CDR2 YNFKEQ. This CDR3 has 16 amino acids. DNA of the CDR3: TGTGCCAGCAGCCAAGACTTCTCCCGTGGCAATCAGCCCCAGCATTTT. Translation: CASSQDFSRGNQPQHF.

V usage is TRBV14 and J usage is TRBJ2-3, with TRBD2 matching over 11 bases. Germline lookup yields CDR1 SGHDN and CDR2 FVKESK. This CDR3 region has 17 residues. The trim removed 0 bases at V and 2 bases at J, leaving 4 bases unmatched. CDR3 protein: CASSQDLAGGPTDTQYF. The CDR3 DNA sequence: TGTGCCAGCAGCCAAGACCTAGCGGGGGGCCCCACAGATACGCAGTATTTT.

The chain joins TRBV7-6 to TRBJ1-1; 7 nucleotides agree with TRBD1. Germline V gene sequence: CDR1 SGHVS, CDR2 FNYEAQ. The CDR3 runs 13 residues. Trimming cost V 2 bases and J 4 bases; bases outside gene matches: 1. In nucleotides, the CDR3 is TGTGCCAGCAGCTTATCAGGGGGCACTGAAGCTTTCTTT. Protein sequence: CASSLSGGTEAFF.

This chain links TRBV10-2 with TRBJ1-2; D ambiguous. V lost 6 bases to trimming and J lost 6 bases, with 14 bases between them. Looked up from germline, CDR1 is WSHSY and CDR2 is SAAADI. CDR3 size: 13 residues. CDR3 DNA: TGCGCCAGCAGCCCGACGAGGGTGCATGGCTACACCTTC. Translated: CASSPTRVHGYTF.

The V call is TRBV6-6, the J call TRBJ1-1; D not certain. The CDR3 consists of 11 residues. The V and J ends lost 8 bases and 8 bases respectively, with 12 bases between them. CDR1 is MNHNY, CDR2 SVGAGI, per germline (reference sequence). The CDR3 region is CASAMAGEAFF. The CDR3 DNA reads TGTGCCAGCGCCATGGCCGGGGAAGCTTTCTTT.

This rearrangement joins TRBV19 to TRBJ2-3; 8 positions match TRBD2. This CDR3 spans 15 amino acids. Germline V gene sequence: CDR1 LNHDA, CDR2 SQIVND (reference sequence). V was pared by 5 bases and J by 6 bases, with 10 bases of the junction left unmatched. Here the CDR3 reads CASSATFGGADTQYF. The DNA of the CDR3 is TGTGCCAGTAGTGCGACTTTCGGGGGGGCCGATACGCAGTATTTT.

This clone has more than one count but fewer than ten. Germline and junction disagree at one end, which may indicate a read error. The rearrangement uses TRBV15 and TRBJ1-2; 8 bases line up with TRBD1. The germline CDR1 and CDR2 sequences are LNHNV and YYDKDF (reference sequence). This CDR3 contains 16 residues. CDR3 DNA sequence: TGTGCCACCAGCAGAGGGGACAGGATCGCTAATTATGGCTACACCTTC. Its translation is CATSRGDRIANYGYTF.

This clone appeared a few times. The sample holds other DNA sequences that translate to the same CDR3. The CDR3 spells CASSQDRGYEQYF. DNA for the CDR3: TGCGCCAGCAGCCAAGATCGGGGATACGAGCAGTACTTC. The chain is built from TRBV4-3 and TRBJ2-7; D may be TRBD2 (5 bases). This CDR3 has 13 residues. CDR1 is LGHNA, CDR2 YSLEER, per germline. V lost 0 bases and J lost 4, with 7 bases in between.

V is TRBV28 and J is TRBJ1-2; weak D call: TRBD1 (5 bases). CDR3 length equals 16 residues. Trimming removed 4 bases from V and 2 bases from J, with 17 bases in between. CDR1 is MDHEN, CDR2 SYDVKM, per germline. CDR3 residues: CASSSAGGGANYGYTF. Written as DNA, the CDR3 is TGTGCCAGCAGTTCAGCAGGCGGGGGAGCAAACTATGGCTACACCTTC.

The rearrangement joins TRBV7-6 to TRBJ1-1; D gene uncertain. The CDR3 runs to 15 residues. From germline, CDR1 is SGHVS and CDR2 FNYEAQ. V was shortened by 1 base and J by 4 bases, with 13 bases between the two germline ends. The CDR3 spells CASSLEYGVRTEAFF. The CDR3 DNA sequence: TGTGCCAGCAGCTTAGAATACGGGGTTCGCACTGAAGCTTTCTTT.

This clone was picked up a small number of times. This chain joins TRBV9 and TRBJ2-3; 15 nucleotides align to TRBD2. Looked up from germline, CDR1 is SGDLS and CDR2 is YYNGEE. The CDR3 is made up of 18 amino acids. V was pared by 4 bases and J by 0 bases, with 6 bases of the junction left unmatched. The CDR3 DNA follows: TGTGCCAGCAGCCACGGGACTAGCGGGGGGTCTAGCACAGATACGCAGTATTTT. As protein: CASSHGTSGGSSTDTQYF.

The V call is TRBV6-1, the J call TRBJ1-4; tentative D call: TRBD1 (6 bases). Germline CDR1 reads MNHNS; CDR2 reads SASEGT. The CDR3 extends over 15 amino acids. The ends were cut back, 3 bases at V and 8 bases at J, with 16 bases in the middle. CDR3 DNA sequence: TGTGCCAGCAGTGATCAGGGGCTGGGTGGGGAAAAACTGTTTTTT. It encodes CASSDQGLGGEKLFF.

This clone appeared a few times. The CDR3 protein is CASSEQLAAVTQYF. The CDR3 nucleotides read TGCGCCAGCAGCGAACAGCTAGCGGCGGTTACGCAGTATTTT. The chain links TRBV5-1 to TRBJ2-3; 7 positions agree with TRBD2. The junction had 10 bases not matched to a gene; V was cut back by 4 bases and J by 8 bases. Germline V gene lookup returns CDR1 SGHRS and CDR2 YFSETQ. The CDR3 consists of 14 residues.

This clone was seen a handful of times. CDR3 residues: CASSVEGQGGPLHF. CDR3 coding DNA: TGTGCCAGCAGCGTTGAGGGACAGGGCGGACCCCTCCACTTT. The chain employs TRBV9 and TRBJ1-6; 9 nucleotides align to TRBD1. CDR3 length: 14 amino acids. CDR1 is SGDLS and CDR2 is YYNGEE in the germline V gene. Trimming at V came to 2 bases and at J to 12 bases, leaving 6 bases not matched to a gene.

The chain links TRBV6-5 to TRBJ1-2; no reliable D call. The V and J ends lost 5 bases and 1 base respectively, with 5 bases between them. This CDR3 is 12 amino acids long. CDR1 MNHEY and CDR2 SVGAGI come from the germline V gene. The CDR3, as DNA: TGTGCCAGCAGTCGTAGTAACTATGGCTACACCTTC. Amino acid sequence: CASSRSNYGYTF.

This clone has just a few counts. The genes are TRBV6-5 and TRBJ2-6; 8 nucleotides line up with TRBD1. The trim removed 6 bases at V and 4 bases at J, leaving 5 bases unmatched. Germline assignment: CDR1 MNHEY and CDR2 SVGAGI. The CDR3 has 15 amino acids. CDR3 DNA: TGTGCCAGCAGCACAGGGGGGTGGGGGGCCAACGTCCTGACTTTC. Translating gives CASSTGGWGANVLTF.

The chain has TRBV11-3 and TRBJ1-6; TRBD1 is a possible D gene (6 bases). The V gene lost 5 bases and the J gene lost 7 bases, with 15 bases spanning the gap. CDR1 is SGHNT, CDR2 YENEEA, per germline. This CDR3 contains 15 residues. The CDR3 reads CASSSTTGPNSPLHF. The CDR3 nucleotides are TGTGCCAGCAGCAGTACGACAGGTCCAAATTCACCCCTCCACTTT.

This chain connects TRBV6-6 to TRBJ2-1, with D tentatively TRBD2 (6 bases). The V end was cut by 1 base, the J end by 10 bases, with 14 bases between. Germline values: CDR1 MNHNY, CDR2 SVGAGI (reference sequence). The CDR3 runs to 14 residues. In nucleotides, the CDR3 is TGTGCCAGCAGTTACTTAGAGCGGGCGGCGGAGCAGTTCTTC. Residues: CASSYLERAAEQFF.

This chain uses TRBV28 with TRBJ1-2; D is unclear. Per the germline V gene, CDR1 is MDHEN and CDR2 is SYDVKM. V was cut by 10 bases and J by 5 bases, with 17 bases left in between. There are 13 residues in the CDR3. CDR3: CAIEGTRRYGYTF. CDR3 bases: TGTGCCATTGAAGGCACGCGGAGATATGGCTACACCTTC.

This clone came up a few times. The rearrangement uses TRBV7-2 and TRBJ2-5; 9 bases map to TRBD2. The V and J ends lost 2 bases and 0 bases, in that order; junction bases with no gene match: 7. There are 17 residues in the CDR3. Germline V gene data show CDR1 as SGHTA and CDR2 as FQGNSA. CDR3 DNA: TGTGCCAGCAGCTTACGATCGAGACTAGCGGACCAAGAGACCCAGTACTTC. The encoded protein is CASSLRSRLADQETQYF.

A word on this clone: One end of the junction does not line up with germline, which may come from a read error. This sequence joins TRBV7-7 and TRBJ2-1, with 12 bases fitting TRBD2. Per germline, CDR1 SSHAT and CDR2 FNYEAQ (reference sequence). This CDR3 comprises 15 residues. Written as DNA, the CDR3 is TGTGCTAGCAGCTCTAGCGGGGGGGCGGGGAATGAGCAGTTCTTC. Protein sequence: CASSSSGGAGNEQFF.